Sequencing of this T cell receptor beta chain was carried out in a study of blood T cell repertoires in COVID-19. The CDR3 spans 15 residues. Germline lookup yields CDR1 GTSNPN and CDR2 SVGIG (reference sequence). Losses at the gene ends were 2 bases for V and 4 bases for J; bases not matched to a gene: 5. Produced via immunoSEQ multiplex PCR; TCRdb's table is partial and in-frame only. The sample lists approximately 330,000 clones, roughly 91% seen once, with roughly a tenth in the top ten. The TCR sequence derives from a woman in her thirties who had recovered from COVID-19. J is TRBJ2-7 and V is TRBV30, with 13 bases matching TRBD2. The material sequenced was PBMCs or T cells enriched from blood (not recorded which). The CDR3 region is CAWSPWTSGRYEQYF. DNA for the CDR3: TGTGCCTGGAGTCCTTGGACTAGCGGGAGATACGAGCAGTACTTC.